A single sample gave rise to the 21 T cell receptor beta chains below, sequenced in a study of blood T cell repertoires in COVID-19. This table comes from immunoSEQ multiplex PCR, and its TCRdb copy is limited to in-frame clones, with some not included. The sample lists about 150,000 clones; 70% to 90% were seen once. Sequencing input: peripheral blood. The receptors were gathered from a woman aged 55-75 years with COVID-19, enrolled during active disease.

The genes are TRBV18 and TRBJ1-1, with 7 bases aligning to TRBD1. The germline V gene has CDR1 KGHSH and CDR2 LQKENI. The CDR3 spans 15 residues. Losses at the gene ends were 7 bases for V and 0 bases for J; bases not matched to a gene: 8. CDR3: CASWPGQTMNTEAFF. The CDR3 coding sequence is TGTGCCAGCTGGCCGGGACAGACGATGAACACTGAAGCTTTCTTT.

The V call is TRBV12-3 or TRBV12-4, the J call TRBJ1-2; D is unclear. V gave up 6 bases and J gave up 4 bases, with 9 bases separating them. This CDR3 has 12 residues. CDR3 DNA: TGTGCCAGCAGATCCCCCTCCTATGGCTACACCTTC. Protein product: CASRSPSYGYTF.

J is TRBJ1-5 and V is TRBV7-2; D ambiguous. V lost 6 bases and J 0 bases, leaving 15 bases between the germline ends. The CDR3 has 16 amino acids. The germline CDR1 and CDR2 sequences are SGHTA and FQGNSA. DNA for the CDR3: TGTGCCAGCAGGCCTACCGGTGGTTATAGCAATCAGCCCCAGCATTTT. The encoded protein is CASRPTGGYSNQPQHF. Supplemented by reference TRBV7-2 and TRBJ1-5, the full variable domain reads GAGVSQSPSNKVTEKGKDVELRCDPISGHTALYWYRQSLGQGLEFLIYFQGNSAPDKSGLPSDRFSAERTGGSVSTLTIQRTQQEDSAVYLCASRPTGGYSNQPQHFGDGTRLSIL.

This clone was picked up a small number of times. V usage is TRBV12-5 and J usage is TRBJ2-5; D is possibly TRBD2 (6 bases). Germline CDR1 reads LGHNT; CDR2 reads FRNRAP. The V end was cut by 2 bases, the J end by 4 bases, with 20 bases between. The CDR3 loop spans 17 amino acids. Written as DNA, the CDR3 is TGTGCTAGTGGTTTGTTTCCGAAGGGAGGCGGAGTAGAGACCCAGTACTTC. The encoded protein is CASGLFPKGGGVETQYF.

This sequence joins TRBV9 and TRBJ1-2; 9 bases agree with TRBD1. The CDR3 loop spans 17 amino acids. The junction had 12 bases not matched to a gene; V was cut back by 0 bases and J by 6 bases. Germline V gene data show CDR1 as SGDLS and CDR2 as YYNGEE. The CDR3 sequence: CASSVVGVGTGKDGYTF. DNA of the CDR3: TGTGCCAGCAGCGTAGTAGGGGTAGGGACAGGGAAGGATGGCTACACCTTC.

This clone is a singleton in its sample. This rearrangement joins TRBV2 to TRBJ1-1; D unresolved. CDR3 length: 12 residues. Trimming removed 7 bases at V and 1 base at J, with 7 bases between. Germline CDR1 SNHLY, CDR2 FYNNEI. CDR3 coding DNA: TGTGCCAGCAAAATCGGGAACACTGAAGCTTTCTTT. Translating gives CASKIGNTEAFF.

The rearrangement uses TRBV7-9 and TRBJ2-5; 12 nucleotides match TRBD1. After removal of 5 bases from V and 5 bases from J, the junction contained 12 bases not matched to a gene. The length of the CDR3 is 17 residues. Per germline, CDR1 SEHNR and CDR2 FQNEAQ (reference sequence). The CDR3 nucleotides are TGTGCCAGCAGCCCAAACCCCCGGGACAGGGGGCAGGAGACCCAGTACTTC. It yields the protein CASSPNPRDRGQETQYF.

The chain uses TRBV6-5 and TRBJ2-1, with 9 bases identical to TRBD2. The CDR3 loop spans 13 amino acids. V lost 4 bases, J lost 9 bases, and 4 bases stayed unmatched. Germline CDR1 is MNHEY and CDR2 is SVGAGI. The CDR3 here is CASSSGTSSEQFF. CDR3 nucleotide sequence: TGTGCCAGCAGTTCCGGGACTAGCAGTGAGCAGTTCTTC.

The chain joins TRBV27 to TRBJ2-5; the D is unclear. From germline, CDR1 is MNHEY and CDR2 SMNVEV (reference sequence). V gave up 2 bases and J gave up 2 bases, with 15 bases separating them. This CDR3 contains 16 residues. This chain's CDR3 is CASSLRSRLQQETQYF. DNA of the CDR3: TGTGCCAGCAGTTTAAGGTCTCGACTCCAGCAAGAGACCCAGTACTTC.

This clone appeared a single time. The genes are TRBV5-5 and TRBJ1-2, with D unclear. Germline CDR1 SGHKS, CDR2 YYEKEE (reference sequence). V lost 3 bases and J 7 bases, leaving 13 bases between the germline ends. The CDR3 consists of 13 residues. The CDR3 DNA sequence: TGTGCCAGCAGCTATGGGAGAGGGTTTGGCTACACCTTC. As protein: CASSYGRGFGYTF.

The V gene is TRBV11-2, the J gene TRBJ1-2; weak D call: TRBD1 (6 bases). V lost 5 bases to trimming and J lost 4 bases, with 11 bases between them. Germline V gene lookup returns CDR1 SGHAT and CDR2 FQNNGV. The CDR3 sequence is 13 residues long. The CDR3 sequence is CASSPLGAYGYTF. CDR3 bases: TGTGCCAGCAGCCCCCTGGGGGCCTATGGCTACACCTTC.

The chain is built from TRBV7-6 and TRBJ2-1, with 7 bases fitting TRBD2. J lost 15 bases, V lost 5 bases, and 13 bases had no gene match. The germline V gene encodes CDR1 SGHVS and CDR2 FNYEAQ. CDR3 length equals 13 residues. DNA of the CDR3: TGTGCCAGCAGCGACCTCCCCGGGACTAATCCGTTCTTC. This codes for CASSDLPGTNPFF.

The chain carries TRBV29-1 and TRBJ1-1; TRBD1 agrees at 7 bases. Germline-derived CDR1 and CDR2 are SQVTM and ANQGSEA. The J segment lost 1 base and the V segment lost 5 bases, leaving 4 bases of the junction unmatched. This CDR3 region has 13 residues. CDR3 residues: CSVLRGANTEAFF. CDR3 sequence (DNA): TGCAGCGTTCTCAGGGGGGCGAACACTGAAGCTTTCTTT.

The chain employs TRBV10-1 and TRBJ1-6; D remains ambiguous. Germline assignment: CDR1 WNHNN and CDR2 SYGVQD (reference sequence). The CDR3 spans 14 residues. Deletions cut 6 bases from V and 5 bases from J, with 11 bases between. The CDR3 region has the DNA TGCGCCAGCAGAGGCGGAGAAGATAATTCACCCCTCCACTTT. As protein: CASRGGEDNSPLHF.

This clone turned up a few times. The chain recombines TRBV5-4 with TRBJ2-3; 7 bases agree with TRBD2. The germline CDR1 and CDR2 sequences are SGHNT and YYREEE (reference sequence). The trim removed 4 bases at V and 2 bases at J, leaving 4 bases unmatched. The CDR3 contains 14 residues. CDR3 coding DNA: TGTGCCAGCAGCCGGGGGGACCCCACAGATACGCAGTATTTT. It yields the protein CASSRGDPTDTQYF.

The CDR3 sequence: CATSDTGQRGNIQYF. The CDR3 nucleotides are TGTGCCACCAGTGACACGGGACAGCGGGGGAACATTCAGTACTTC. V and J are TRBV24-1 and TRBJ2-4, with D possibly matching TRBD2 (8 bases). This CDR3 comprises 15 residues. Germline V gene data show CDR1 as KGHDR and CDR2 as SFDVKD. The ends were cut back, 4 bases at V and 7 bases at J, with 16 bases in the middle.

The V gene is TRBV3-1 (or the pseudogene TRBV3-2), the J gene TRBJ1-3, with D unclear. CDR1 is LGHDT, CDR2 YNNKEL, per germline (reference sequence). Trimming removed 3 bases from V and 0 bases from J, with 6 bases in between. The CDR3 spans 14 residues. The CDR3 spells CASSHLSSGNTIYF. In DNA form, the CDR3 reads TGTGCCAGCAGCCACTTGAGCTCTGGAAACACCATATATTTT.

The gene calls are TRBV2 and TRBJ1-1, with TRBD1 matching over 8 bases. The ends lost 5 bases at V and 6 bases at J; junction bases unmatched: 8. The CDR3 loop spans 14 amino acids. In germline, CDR1 is SNHLY, CDR2 FYNNEI. This CDR3 is CASSLQGGGPEAFF. DNA of the CDR3: TGTGCCAGCAGTCTACAGGGGGGTGGGCCTGAAGCTTTCTTT.

V gene TRBV6-6 combines with J gene TRBJ1-5; the D gene is possibly TRBD1 (6 bases). The CDR3 consists of 14 residues. Looked up from germline, CDR1 is MNHNY and CDR2 is SVGAGI (reference sequence). Trimming took off 8 bases at V and 3 bases at J, with 14 bases between the two ends. Written as DNA, the CDR3 is TGTGCCAGCCTACAGGGAAGTTCCAATCAGCCCCAGCATTTT. Its protein product is CASLQGSSNQPQHF.

The V call is TRBV5-4, the J call TRBJ2-2; no firm D call. V was shortened by 4 bases and J by 1 base, with 5 bases between the two germline ends. The CDR3 runs to 13 residues. Germline V lookup: CDR1 SGHNT, CDR2 YYREEE (reference sequence). CDR3 sequence (DNA): TGTGCCAGCAGCGGGCGGAACACCGGGGAGCTGTTTTTT. Its translation: CASSGRNTGELFF. The whole variable domain, remainder taken from reference TRBV5-4 and TRBJ2-2, is ETGVTQSPTHLIKTRGQQVTLRCSSQSGHNTVSWYQQALGQGPQFIFQYYREEENGRGNFPPRFSGLQFPNYSSELNVNALELDDSALYLCASSGRNTGELFFGEGSRLTVL.

The chain uses TRBV6-5 and TRBJ1-2; 9 bases align to TRBD1. Germline V gene lookup returns CDR1 MNHEY and CDR2 SVGAGI. The CDR3 covers 13 residues. V lost 6 bases and J lost 4; bases outside the gene matches: 3. CDR3 protein: CASRWTGVYGYTF. The DNA for the CDR3 is TGTGCCAGCAGGTGGACAGGGGTCTATGGCTACACCTTC.